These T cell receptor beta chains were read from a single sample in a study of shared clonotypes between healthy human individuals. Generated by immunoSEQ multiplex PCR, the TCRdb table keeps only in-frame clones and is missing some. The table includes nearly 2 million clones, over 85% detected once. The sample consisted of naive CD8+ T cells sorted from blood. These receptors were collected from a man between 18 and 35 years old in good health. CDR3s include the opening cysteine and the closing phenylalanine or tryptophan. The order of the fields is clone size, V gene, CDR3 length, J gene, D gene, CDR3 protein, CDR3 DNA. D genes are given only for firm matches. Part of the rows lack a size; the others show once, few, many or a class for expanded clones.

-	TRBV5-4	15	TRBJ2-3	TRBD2	CASSFASGNTDTQYF	TGTGCCAGCAGCTTCGCTAGCGGGAATACAGATACGCAGTATTTT
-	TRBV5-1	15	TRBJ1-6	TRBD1	CASSVDRGPNSPLHF	TGCGCCAGCAGCGTGGACAGGGGGCCTAATTCACCCCTCCACTTT
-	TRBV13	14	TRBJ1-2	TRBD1	CASSLEQGAFGYTF	TGTGCCAGCAGCTTAGAACAGGGGGCCTTTGGCTACACCTTC
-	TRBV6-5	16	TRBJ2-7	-	CASSLGTDWTDDEQYF	TGTGCCAGCAGTTTGGGCACAGATTGGACAGACGACGAGCAGTACTTC
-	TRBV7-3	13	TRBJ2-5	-	CASSLIPAETQYF	TGTGCCAGCAGCTTAATACCCGCGGAGACCCAGTACTTC
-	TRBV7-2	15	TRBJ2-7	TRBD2	CASSLRTSGVYEQYF	TGTGCCAGCAGCTTACGTACTAGCGGGGTCTACGAGCAGTACTTC
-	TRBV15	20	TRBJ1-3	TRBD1	CATSRVGFGTGFESGNTIYF	TGTGCCACCAGCAGAGTAGGTTTCGGGACAGGATTTGAATCTGGAAACACCATATATTTT
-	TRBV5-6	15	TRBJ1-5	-	CASSLRGYSNQPQHF	TGTGCCAGCAGCTTGCGAGGGTATAGCAATCAGCCCCAGCATTTT
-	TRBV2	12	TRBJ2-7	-	CASSEVFYEQYF	TGTGCCAGCAGTGAAGTCTTTTACGAGCAGTACTTC
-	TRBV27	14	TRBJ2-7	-	CASSFRGPPYEQYF	TGTGCCAGCAGTTTCCGGGGGCCCCCCTACGAGCAGTACTTC
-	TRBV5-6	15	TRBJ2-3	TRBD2	CASILAGDLTDTQYF	TGTGCCAGCATCCTAGCGGGGGACCTCACAGATACGCAGTATTTT
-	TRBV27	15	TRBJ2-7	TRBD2	CASSLRLAGGYEQYF	TGTGCCAGCAGTTTAAGACTAGCGGGAGGTTACGAGCAGTACTTC
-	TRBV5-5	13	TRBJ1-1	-	CASSLAENTEAFF	TGTGCCAGCAGCTTGGCTGAGAACACTGAAGCTTTCTTT
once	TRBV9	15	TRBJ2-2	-	CASSVEQFITGELFF	TGTGCCAGCAGCGTGGAACAATTTATCACCGGGGAGCTGTTTTTT
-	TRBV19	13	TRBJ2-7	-	CASSLGPTYEQYF	TGTGCCAGTAGTTTGGGACCTACCTACGAGCAGTACTTC
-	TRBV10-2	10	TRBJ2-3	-	CATSTDTQYF	TGCGCCACCAGCACAGATACGCAGTATTTT
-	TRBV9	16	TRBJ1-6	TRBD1	CASSAQQGVGNSPLHF	TGTGCCAGCAGCGCCCAACAGGGGGTAGGTAATTCACCCCTCCACTTT
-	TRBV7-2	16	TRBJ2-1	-	CASSPRLGGQYNEQFF	TGTGCCAGCAGCCCCCGCTTAGGCGGGCAATACAATGAGCAGTTCTTC
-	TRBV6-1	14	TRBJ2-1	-	CASRRGESDNEQFF	TGTGCCAGCAGGCGCGGGGAGAGTGACAATGAGCAGTTCTTC
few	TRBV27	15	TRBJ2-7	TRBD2	CASSPGTSGTHEQYF	TGTGCCAGCAGTCCCGGGACTAGCGGGACCCACGAGCAGTACTTC
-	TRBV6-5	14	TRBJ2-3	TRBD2	CASSLGLAKDTQYF	TGTGCCAGCAGTTTGGGACTAGCGAAAGATACGCAGTATTTT
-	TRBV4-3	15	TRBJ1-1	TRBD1	CASSQADRGSTEAFF	TGCGCCAGCAGCCAAGCCGACAGGGGAAGCACTGAAGCTTTCTTT
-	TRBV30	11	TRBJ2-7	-	CAWSQGAGPDF	TGTGCCTGGAGTCAAGGTGCGGGGCCCGACTTC
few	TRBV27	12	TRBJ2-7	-	CASRGLSYEQYF	TGTGCCAGCAGGGGGCTCTCCTACGAGCAGTACTTC
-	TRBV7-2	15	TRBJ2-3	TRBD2	CASSSTSGAGDTQYF	TGTGCCAGCAGCTCAACTAGCGGGGCTGGAGATACGCAGTATTTT
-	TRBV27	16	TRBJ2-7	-	CASSLSILAHSYEQYF	TGTGCCAGCAGTTTGAGTATCCTAGCGCACTCCTACGAGCAGTACTTC
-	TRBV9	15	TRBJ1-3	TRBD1	CASSVGGGPGNTIYF	TGTGCCAGCAGCGTAGGAGGGGGCCCCGGAAACACCATATATTTT
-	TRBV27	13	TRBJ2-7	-	CASSLAAPYEQYF	TGTGCCAGCAGTTTAGCAGCTCCCTACGAGCAGTACTTC
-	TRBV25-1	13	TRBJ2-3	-	CASSEYVTDTQYF	TGTGCCAGCAGTGAATACGTTACAGATACGCAGTATTTT
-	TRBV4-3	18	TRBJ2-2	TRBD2	CASSQDWGLAANTGELFF	TGCGCCAGCAGCCAAGATTGGGGACTAGCGGCGAACACCGGGGAGCTGTTTTTT